The sequence of this T cell receptor (beta chain) was determined in a study of blood T cell repertoires in COVID-19. For the study at large: The analysed material was cDNA or gDNA that came from T cells, B-cell-depleted T cells, or PBMCs.

Recruits, aged about 18 to 95 years, lived in roughly 22 US areas. Measured with immunoSEQ multiplex PCR; TCRdb has only the in-frame clones, and not every one. The table includes about 180,000 clones, around 80% detected once. V was trimmed by 7 bases and J by 2 bases, leaving 16 bases between them. CDR1 and CDR2 (germline): SNHLY, FYNNEI. The length of the CDR3 is 15 residues. This clone showed up just a few times. The J gene is TRBJ2-3, the V gene TRBV2; perhaps TRBD2 as D (5 bases). Sequences were obtained from PBMCs or T cells enriched from blood (not recorded which). The receptor was derived from a man aged 60 to 75 who had been exposed to COVID-19. CDR3 in DNA: TGTGCCAGCATCCCATTGCGGGCTTACACAGATACGCAGTATTTT. It yields the protein CASIPLRAYTDTQYF.